This is a list of T cell receptor beta chains from one sample in a study of T cell responses to AZD1222 COVID-19 vaccine. Clones were sequenced by immunoSEQ multiplex PCR, and TCRdb holds only the in-frame ones, with some missing. The table includes roughly 170,000 clones, around 94% detected once. Sequencing was performed on peripheral blood, taken 28 days after the second AZD1222 dose. These receptor sequences come from an adult who received the AZD1222 COVID-19 vaccine. The CDR3 runs from the conserved cysteine through the conserved F or W. D genes are given only for firm matches. Clone size appears in some rows only: once, few, many, or a class for an expanded clone.

TRBJ1-1 | NA | NA | TRBV11-1 | TGTGCCAGCAGCTTCCAAGCAGAGGGAATGAACACTGAAGCTTTCTTT | CASSFQAEGMNTEAFF
TRBJ1-1 | TRBD1 | NA | TRBV19 | TGTGCCAGTAGTATGCACAGGGGCACTGAAGCTTTCTTT | CASSMHRGTEAFF
TRBJ1-5 | TRBD1 | NA | TRBV5-1 | TGCGCCAGCAGCCCCCGGACAGGGGATAATCAGCCCCAGCATTTT | CASSPRTGDNQPQHF
TRBJ1-5 | NA | NA | TRBV5-5 | TGTGCCAGCAGCGGATCCCCTAATCAGCCCCAGCATTTT | CASSGSPNQPQHF
TRBJ1-5 | NA | NA | TRBV5-8 | TGTGCCAGCAGCTTTGTATTCCGCAGGGCGGGGTACAGCAATCAGCCCCAGCATTTT | CASSFVFRRAGYSNQPQHF
TRBJ2-3 | NA | NA | TRBV4-1 | TGCGCCAGCAGCCAAGCCACGGATACGCAGTATTTT | CASSQATDTQYF
TRBJ1-1 | NA | NA | TRBV3-1/TRBV3-2 | TGTGCCAGCAGCCAGGCGAGGGGAGCTGAAGCTTTCTTT | CASSQARGAEAFF
TRBJ1-2 | TRBD1 | NA | TRBV5-4 | TGTGCCAGCAGCTTGGACAGGGGCGATAGTGATCCCAATGGCTACACCTTC | CASSLDRGDSDPNGYTF
TRBJ1-6 | NA | NA | TRBV4-3 | TGCGCCAGCAGCCAAGATCGTGGGGGATCACCCCTCCACTTT | CASSQDRGGSPLHF
TRBJ2-7 | TRBD2 | once | TRBV27 | TGTGCCAGCATCCGACTAGCGGGAGCCCCTGAGCAGTACTTC | CASIRLAGAPEQYF
TRBJ2-5 | NA | NA | TRBV19 | TGTGCCAGTAGTTGGCCCCGTGGTGGTTTGGAGACCCAGTACTTC | CASSWPRGGLETQYF
TRBJ1-1 | NA | NA | TRBV6-5 | TGTGCCAGCAACCACAGGGCGCCGAACACTGAAGCTTTCTTT | CASNHRAPNTEAFF
TRBJ1-4 | NA | NA | TRBV14 | TGTGCCAGCAGCCTCAACCGAGTGAAAAATGAAAAACTGTTTTTT | CASSLNRVKNEKLFF
TRBJ2-7 | TRBD1 | once | TRBV2 | TGTGCCAGCAGGAAGGGGCAGGGGGTGAACGAATTGACCTACGAGCAGTACTTC | CASRKGQGVNELTYEQYF
TRBJ2-7 | TRBD2 | NA | TRBV7-8 | TGTGCCAGCAGCTTAGCGGCGGGAGACTACGAGCAGTACTTC | CASSLAAGDYEQYF
TRBJ2-7 | TRBD2 | NA | TRBV28 | TGTGCCAGCAGTATCCATCTAGCGGGAGCGTCCTACGAGCAGTACTTC | CASSIHLAGASYEQYF
TRBJ2-1 | TRBD2 | NA | TRBV6-1 | TGTGCCAGCAGTGGACGGGGCGGGGGGCTAAGGAATGAGCAGTTCTTC | CASSGRGGGLRNEQFF
TRBJ1-1 | NA | NA | TRBV6-5 | TGTGCCAGCAGTTTTACAGGGAGGGCGAACACTGAAGCTTTCTTT | CASSFTGRANTEAFF
TRBJ1-1 | TRBD1 | once | TRBV10-1 | TGCGCCGTACCGAAAGACAGGGACCGAAGGAACACTGAAGCTTTCTTT | CAVPKDRDRRNTEAFF
TRBJ1-2 | TRBD1 | NA | TRBV4-1 | TGCGCCAGCAGCCCGGGACAGGGGGACTATGGCTACACCTTC | CASSPGQGDYGYTF
TRBJ1-3 | NA | NA | TRBV4-3 | TGCGCCAGCAGCCAAGGAAACGTCCTCTCTGGAAACACCATATATTTT | CASSQGNVLSGNTIYF
TRBJ1-2 | NA | once | TRBV15 | TGTGCCACCAGCAGAGTCGAGGGGGGCTATGGCTACACCTTC | CATSRVEGGYGYTF
TRBJ1-2 | NA | NA | TRBV11-3 | TGTGCCAGCAGCTTAGGGACTAACTATGGCTACACCTTC | CASSLGTNYGYTF
TRBJ2-1 | NA | NA | TRBV9 | TGTGCCAGCAGCCCCCCGAGGGGGGGTTACAATGAGCAGTTCTTC | CASSPPRGGYNEQFF
TRBJ2-2 | NA | NA | TRBV7-9 | TGTGCCAGCAGCCCCCGGGGAGGGGGCGAGGTAACCGGGGAGCTGTTTTTT | CASSPRGGGEVTGELFF
TRBJ1-1 | NA | NA | TRBV30 | TGTGCCTGGAGCGGGGTTTCCCGGGAGGCTTTCTTT | CAWSGVSREAFF
TRBJ2-3 | TRBD2 | NA | TRBV2 | TGTGCCAGCAGGACTAGCGGGGGGGCCCATACGCAGTATTTT | CASRTSGGAHTQYF
TRBJ1-5 | NA | NA | TRBV6-2/TRBV6-3 | TGTGCCAGCAGTTACATGGGTCCCCCCCAGCATTTT | CASSYMGPPQHF
TRBJ2-1 | TRBD2 | NA | TRBV18 | TGTGCCAGCTCACCAGGACTAGCGGCCTTGAAAGAGCAGTTCTTC | CASSPGLAALKEQFF
TRBJ1-2 | NA | once | TRBV5-1 | TGCGCCAGCAGCGGAGGACTCGATCGGGGCTACACCTTC | CASSGGLDRGYTF
TRBJ2-7 | TRBD1 | NA | TRBV19 | TGTGCCAGTAGTCCGGGGACAGGGCCCTGGGAGCAGTACTTC | CASSPGTGPWEQYF
TRBJ1-1 | TRBD1 | NA | TRBV9 | TGTGCCAGCAGCCCCAGACAGGGGGGGACTGAAGCTTTCTTT | CASSPRQGGTEAFF
TRBJ1-6 | NA | NA | TRBV18 | TGTGCCAGCTCACCACAGGGGGATAGGGATTCACCCCTCCACTTT | CASSPQGDRDSPLHF
TRBJ1-6 | TRBD1 | NA | TRBV5-1 | TGCGCCAGCAGCTCGTGGACAGGGATCTCACCCCTCCACTTT | CASSSWTGISPLHF
TRBJ2-2 | TRBD1 | NA | TRBV7-9 | TGTGCCAGCAGCCGGACAGGGATGAACACCGGGGAGCTGTTTTTT | CASSRTGMNTGELFF
TRBJ2-1 | NA | NA | TRBV12-3/TRBV12-4 | TGTGCCAGCAGTTTTTTTCAGATCGATGAGCAGTTCTTC | CASSFFQIDEQFF
TRBJ2-1 | NA | NA | TRBV19 | TGTGCCAGTAGTCCGCCAGGCCCGGGTGATGAGCAGTTCTTC | CASSPPGPGDEQFF
TRBJ1-4 | NA | NA | TRBV6-5 | TGTGCCAGCAGCGACGGACCCGGCGGAGGCGAAAAACTGTTTTTT | CASSDGPGGGEKLFF
TRBJ1-2 | TRBD1 | NA | TRBV19 | TGTGCCAGTAGTGTGGGACAGGGATACTATGGCTACACCTTC | CASSVGQGYYGYTF